This TCR beta chain emerged from a study of blood T cell repertoires in COVID-19. Study details: From the United States, Italy and Spain came samples of acute and convalescent COVID-19.

Germline lookup yields CDR1 SNHLY and CDR2 FYNNEI. V was shortened by 7 bases and J by 5 bases, with 11 bases between the two germline ends. There are 13 residues in the CDR3. Authors' processing steps: From reference gene primer amplification, estimates of nucleated cell counts were derived. Only in-frame clones appear in the TCRdb table, and some are missing; sequencing was by immunoSEQ multiplex PCR. That table furnishes V, J and clone size, whereas the DNA furnished D and trimming. The sample has 80,000 to 100,000 clones, about four fifths seen once. The clonotype originates from a human donor in a cohort sampled during active COVID-19. The material sequenced was peripheral blood. V is TRBV2 and J is TRBJ2-2, with D possibly TRBD1 on 5 matching bases. The chain's CDR3 is CASTLQGTGELFF. CDR3 in DNA: TGTGCCAGCACCCTTCAGGGAACCGGGGAGCTGTTTTTT.